The 16 T cell receptor beta chains presented below share a single source sample, sequenced in a study of cytomegalovirus exposure and HLA in healthy donors. The PCR was carried out with 60 Vbeta primers and 13 Jbeta primers. Profiled with immunoSEQ multiplex PCR; TCRdb holds only in-frame clones, not every one. The table has 120,000 to 150,000 clones, around 78% seen once; the top ten hold around 5.9%. Sequencing was performed on PBMCs. These TCRs come from a woman aged 40 to 50 in good health and CMV-seropositive.

The V gene is TRBV6-6, the J gene TRBJ2-7, with 10 bases aligning to TRBD1. CDR1 MNHNY and CDR2 SVGAGI come from the germline V gene (reference sequence). J gave up 2 bases and V 8 bases, and 9 bases lay outside the gene matches. The CDR3 extends over 15 amino acids. In nucleotides, the CDR3 is TGTGCCAGCCAGCTCTCCGGGACAGGGGCCTACGAGCAGTACTTC. Translation gives CASQLSGTGAYEQYF.

This clone showed up just a few times. The genes are TRBV10-3 and TRBJ2-7; D is undetermined. V was cut by 6 bases and J by 2 bases, with 11 bases left in between. The germline V gene has CDR1 ENHRY and CDR2 SYGVKD. The CDR3 consists of 13 residues. This CDR3 is CAIRKVGAYEQYF. CDR3 DNA sequence: TGTGCCATCAGGAAGGTCGGAGCCTACGAGCAGTACTTC.

The rearrangement uses TRBV4-1 and TRBJ1-5, with D uncertain. The CDR3 loop spans 17 amino acids. Germline assignment: CDR1 MGHRA and CDR2 YSYEKL. V lost 1 base and J lost 0, with 13 bases in between. The CDR3 protein is CASSQARGTNSNQPQHF. CDR3 sequence (DNA): TGCGCCAGCAGCCAAGCGCGGGGTACCAATAGCAATCAGCCCCAGCATTTT.

The CDR3 sequence: CASSLSFGATSTDTQYF. The CDR3 DNA reads TGTGCCAGCAGCTTATCCTTCGGAGCGACTAGCACAGATACGCAGTATTTT. This rearrangement joins TRBV7-8 to TRBJ2-3; unclear D gene. CDR1 and CDR2 from the germline V gene are SGHVS and FQNEAQ. Trimming left V 2 bases short and J 0 bases short, with 15 bases between. The CDR3 contains 17 residues.

The chain has TRBV28 and TRBJ2-6; a possible D gene is TRBD1 (5 bases). The CDR3 extends over 16 amino acids. In germline, CDR1 is MDHEN, CDR2 SYDVKM. Deletions cut 6 bases from V and 2 bases from J, with 14 bases between. The CDR3 sequence: CASRPYGAAGANVLTF. The DNA of the CDR3 is TGTGCCAGCAGGCCTTATGGGGCGGCTGGGGCCAACGTCCTGACTTTC.

This clone turned up a few times. The chain is built from TRBV5-4 and TRBJ2-2; 7 nucleotides align to TRBD1. V dropped 4 bases and J dropped 4; count of bases not matched to a gene: 7. Germline V gene sequence: CDR1 SGHNT, CDR2 YYREEE (reference sequence). CDR3 size: 15 residues. The CDR3 region has the DNA TGTGCCAGCAGCCCACAGACAGGGACCACCGGGGAGCTGTTTTTT. The encoded protein is CASSPQTGTTGELFF.

The chain carries TRBV4-1 and TRBJ2-7, with 7 bases identical to TRBD1. J was trimmed by 0 bases and V by 1 base; bases with no gene match: 3. The CDR3 consists of 15 residues. The V gene's germline CDR1 is MGHRA and CDR2 YSYEKL. The CDR3 spells CASSQGQGSSYEQYF. The CDR3 DNA reads TGCGCCAGCAGCCAAGGACAGGGAAGCTCCTACGAGCAGTACTTC.

The chain links TRBV10-3 to TRBJ1-2; 7 nucleotides match TRBD1. V lost 4 bases, J lost 8 bases, and 4 bases stayed unmatched. There are 12 residues in the CDR3. The V gene's germline CDR1 is ENHRY and CDR2 SYGVKD. Written as DNA, the CDR3 is TGTGCCATCAGTGGGACAGGCGGCGGCTACACCTTC. Its translation is CAISGTGGGYTF.

This clone turned up a few times. The chain links TRBV18 to TRBJ2-1, with a weak D call TRBD2 (6 bases). The CDR3 is 13 amino acids. Germline V gene lookup returns CDR1 KGHSH and CDR2 LQKENI. Trimming removed 2 bases at V and 9 bases at J, with 11 bases between. CDR3 in DNA: TGTGCCAGCTCACCAGGGGGGAGGCGTGAGCAGTTCTTC. Its protein product is CASSPGGRREQFF.

V and J are TRBV30 and TRBJ2-1; 11 bases line up with TRBD2. Germline assignment: CDR1 GTSNPN and CDR2 SVGIG (reference sequence). CDR3 size: 14 residues. After removal of 5 bases from V and 7 bases from J, the junction contained 7 bases not matched to a gene. CDR3 DNA: TGTGCCTGGGGGAGTAGCGGGAGGGGAAATGAGCAGTTCTTC. Translated, it gives CAWGSSGRGNEQFF.

This clone was detected only once. This rearrangement joins TRBV27 to TRBJ1-3; possible D gene TRBD1, 5 bases. Germline values: CDR1 MNHEY, CDR2 SMNVEV (reference sequence). V lost 6 bases and J 8 bases, leaving 8 bases between the germline ends. The CDR3 is 11 amino acids. The CDR3 sequence is CASRKGDTIYF. For the CDR3, the DNA is TGTGCCAGCAGAAAAGGGGACACCATATATTTT.

There are a few counts of this clone. V is TRBV6-6 and J is TRBJ2-7; tentative D call: TRBD1 (6 bases). Trimming took off 2 bases at V and 6 bases at J, with 17 bases between the two ends. CDR3 length equals 15 residues. The germline CDR1 and CDR2 sequences are MNHNY and SVGAGI (reference sequence). CDR3 in DNA: TGTGCCAGCAGTTACGGAACAGGACAGATAGGCGAGCAGTACTTC. Its translation is CASSYGTGQIGEQYF.

J is TRBJ2-2 and V is TRBV6-5; D is ambiguous. V lost 5 bases to trimming and J lost 5 bases, with 12 bases between them. CDR1 MNHEY and CDR2 SVGAGI come from the germline V gene. This CDR3 comprises 14 residues. The CDR3 here is CASSVAVGTGELFF. The CDR3 DNA is TGTGCCAGCAGTGTTGCGGTTGGGACCGGGGAGCTGTTTTTT.

This chain links TRBV6-6 with TRBJ1-5, with no clear D. CDR3 length: 13 amino acids. The germline V and J ends were trimmed by 6 bases and 4 bases, with 10 bases remaining between them. Germline CDR1 and CDR2: MNHNY and SVGAGI (reference sequence). CDR3 DNA: TGTGCCAGCAGCTCACCCGGTAATCAGCCCCAGCATTTT. The encoded protein is CASSSPGNQPQHF.

This chain connects TRBV7-2 to TRBJ2-7, with TRBD2 matching 9 bases. Per the germline V gene, CDR1 is SGHTA and CDR2 is FQGNSA. V gave up 5 bases and J gave up 0 bases; unmatched junction bases: 8. CDR3 length: 16 residues. CDR3: CASSPHSSGTSYEQYF. The CDR3 DNA reads as TGTGCCAGCAGCCCACACTCTAGCGGGACCTCCTACGAGCAGTACTTC.

This clone was counted a few times. This chain joins TRBV15 and TRBJ2-3; 10 bases match TRBD2. Trimming at V came to 0 bases and at J to 2 bases, leaving 14 bases not matched to a gene. The germline CDR1 and CDR2 sequences are LNHNV and YYDKDF (reference sequence). CDR3 length: 20 amino acids. The CDR3 nucleotides are TGTGCCACCAGCAGAGATAAGGGGCGGAGCCTAGCGGGAGTCACAGATACGCAGTATTTT. It specifies CATSRDKGRSLAGVTDTQYF.